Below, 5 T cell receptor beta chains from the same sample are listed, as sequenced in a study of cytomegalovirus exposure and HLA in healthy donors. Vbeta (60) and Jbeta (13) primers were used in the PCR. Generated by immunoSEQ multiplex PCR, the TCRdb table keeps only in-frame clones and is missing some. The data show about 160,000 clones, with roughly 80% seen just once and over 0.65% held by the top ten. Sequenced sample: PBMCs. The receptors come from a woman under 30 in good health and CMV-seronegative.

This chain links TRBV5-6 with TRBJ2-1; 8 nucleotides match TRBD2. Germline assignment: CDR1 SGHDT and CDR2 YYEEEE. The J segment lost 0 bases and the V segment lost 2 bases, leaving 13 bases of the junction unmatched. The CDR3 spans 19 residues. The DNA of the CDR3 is TGTGCCAGCAGCTTAGTGCTACTTGCGGGAGGTACCTCCTACAATGAGCAGTTCTTC. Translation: CASSLVLLAGGTSYNEQFF.

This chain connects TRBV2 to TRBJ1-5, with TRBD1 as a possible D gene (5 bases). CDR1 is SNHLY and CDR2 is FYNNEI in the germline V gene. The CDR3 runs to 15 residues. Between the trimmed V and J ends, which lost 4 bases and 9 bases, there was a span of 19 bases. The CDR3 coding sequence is TGTGCCAGCAGTGCCGGGACCTTCGGGGGGGTGCCCCAGCATTTT. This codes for CASSAGTFGGVPQHF.

CDR3 in amino acids: CAIRKDRDTDTQYF. The CDR3 DNA follows: TGTGCCATCAGAAAGGACAGGGACACAGATACGCAGTATTTT. The chain joins TRBV10-3 to TRBJ2-3; 8 bases agree with TRBD1. The length of the CDR3 is 14 residues. J gave up 2 bases and V 6 bases, and 4 bases lay outside the gene matches. Germline CDR1 ENHRY, CDR2 SYGVKD.

The DNA for the CDR3 is TGTGCCTGGAGAGGTACCCCGACAGGAGATGCTTTCTTT. This gives the protein CAWRGTPTGDAFF. The chain recombines TRBV30 with TRBJ1-1; perhaps TRBD1 as D (6 bases). This CDR3 is built from 13 residues. Trimming pared 3 bases from V and 11 bases from J, leaving 19 bases between. In germline, CDR1 is GTSNPN, CDR2 SVGIG (reference sequence).

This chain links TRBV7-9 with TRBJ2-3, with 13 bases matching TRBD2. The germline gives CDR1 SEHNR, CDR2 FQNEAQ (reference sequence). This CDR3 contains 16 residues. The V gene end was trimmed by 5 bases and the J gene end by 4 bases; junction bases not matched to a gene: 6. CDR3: CASSQTGLAGADTQYF. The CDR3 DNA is TGTGCCAGCAGCCAGACCGGACTAGCGGGAGCAGATACGCAGTATTTT. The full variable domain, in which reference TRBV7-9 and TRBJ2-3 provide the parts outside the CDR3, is DTGVSQNPRHKITKRGQNVTFRCDPISEHNRLYWYRQTLGQGPEFLTYFQNEAQLEKSRLLSDRFSAERPKGSFSTLEIQRTEQGDSAMYLCASSQTGLAGADTQYFGPGTRLTVL.